The 4 T cell receptor beta chains below all came from one sample that was sequenced in a study of beta chain features in type 1 diabetes. Expressed TCRB transcripts were sequenced after all isolated RNA was converted to cDNA. Using immunoSEQ multiplex PCR, the repertoire was profiled, and TCRdb retains in-frame clones only, with some absent. The sample includes some 360,000 clones, 8.5% to 10% of them seen just once. General study points: Among all four CD4+ subsets, Type 1 diabetes patients had TCRB CDR3s that were moderately but significantly shorter.

Which antigens these TCRs recognize remains unknown. Input material: central memory CD4+ T cells from blood. The receptors stem from a man between 25 and 39 years old with type 1 diabetes.

This chain joins TRBV7-2 and TRBJ2-2; 8 bases match TRBD2. After removal of 8 bases from V and 4 bases from J, the junction contained 6 bases not matched to a gene. The CDR3 sequence is 14 residues long. Germline lookup yields CDR1 SGHTA and CDR2 FQGNSA. CDR3 loop: CASGREASTGELFF. As DNA, the CDR3 is TGTGCCAGCGGGCGGGAGGCAAGCACCGGGGAGCTGTTTTTT.

V and J are TRBV6-1 and TRBJ2-1; possibly TRBD2 for D (5 bases). The CDR3 contains 12 residues. Germline CDR1 MNHNS, CDR2 SASEGT. The CDR3 loop reads CESRAVRDEQFF. The CDR3 nucleotides read TGTGAGAGTCGAGCGGTTAGGGATGAGCAGTTCTTC.

In this sample, this clone turned up many times. The chain combines TRBV14 with TRBJ2-3; no clear D. Deletions cut 1 base from V and 6 bases from J, with 8 bases between. The CDR3 has 13 amino acids. Per the germline V gene, CDR1 is SGHDN and CDR2 is FVKESK. CDR3 in amino acids: CASSQVDVDTQYF. CDR3 sequence (DNA): TGTGCCAGCAGCCAAGTGGATGTGGATACGCAGTATTTT.

J is TRBJ2-3 and V is TRBV10-3; TRBD2 aligns across 16 bases. V dropped 6 bases and J dropped 4; count of bases not matched to a gene: 1. The CDR3 runs 15 residues. The V gene's germline CDR1 is ENHRY and CDR2 SYGVKD. The CDR3 coding sequence is TGTGCCATCAGGGGACTAGCGGGGGGGGCAGATACGCAGTATTTT. Translation gives CAIRGLAGGADTQYF.